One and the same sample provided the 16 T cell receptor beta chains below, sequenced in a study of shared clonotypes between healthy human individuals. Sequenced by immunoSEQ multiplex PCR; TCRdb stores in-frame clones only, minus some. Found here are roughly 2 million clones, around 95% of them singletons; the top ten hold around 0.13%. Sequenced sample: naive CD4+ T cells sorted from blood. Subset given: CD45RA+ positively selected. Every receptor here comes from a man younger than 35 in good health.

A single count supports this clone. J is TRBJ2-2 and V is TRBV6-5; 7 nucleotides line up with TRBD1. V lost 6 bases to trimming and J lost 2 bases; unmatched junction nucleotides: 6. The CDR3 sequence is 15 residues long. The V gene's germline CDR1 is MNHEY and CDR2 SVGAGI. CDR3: CASRVDRRNTGELFF. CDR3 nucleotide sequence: TGTGCCAGCAGGGTGGACAGGCGAAACACCGGGGAGCTGTTTTTT.

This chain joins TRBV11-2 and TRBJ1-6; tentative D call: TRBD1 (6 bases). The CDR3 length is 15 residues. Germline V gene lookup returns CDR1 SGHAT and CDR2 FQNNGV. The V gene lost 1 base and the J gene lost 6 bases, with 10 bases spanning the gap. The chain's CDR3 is CASSLGDRLNSPLHF. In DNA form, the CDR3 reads TGTGCCAGCAGCTTAGGAGACAGGCTTAATTCACCCCTCCACTTT.

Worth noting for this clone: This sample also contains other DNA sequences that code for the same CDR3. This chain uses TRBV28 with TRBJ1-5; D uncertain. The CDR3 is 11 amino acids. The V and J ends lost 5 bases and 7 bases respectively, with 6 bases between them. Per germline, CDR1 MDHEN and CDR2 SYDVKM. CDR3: CASSGLQPQHF. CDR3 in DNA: TGTGCCAGCAGTGGCCTCCAGCCCCAGCATTTT.

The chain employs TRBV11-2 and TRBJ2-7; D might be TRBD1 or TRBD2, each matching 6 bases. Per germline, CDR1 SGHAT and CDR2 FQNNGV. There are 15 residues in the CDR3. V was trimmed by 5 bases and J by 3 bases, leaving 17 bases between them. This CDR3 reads CASSRLEGVGYEQYF. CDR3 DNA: TGTGCCAGCAGCCGGCTGGAGGGGGTGGGCTACGAGCAGTACTTC.

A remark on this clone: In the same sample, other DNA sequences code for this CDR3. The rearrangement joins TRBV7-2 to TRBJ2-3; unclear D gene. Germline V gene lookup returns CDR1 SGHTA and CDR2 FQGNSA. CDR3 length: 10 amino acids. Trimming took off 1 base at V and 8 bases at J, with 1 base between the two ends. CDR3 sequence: CASSLGTQYF. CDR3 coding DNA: TGTGCCAGCAGCTTAGGTACGCAGTATTTT.

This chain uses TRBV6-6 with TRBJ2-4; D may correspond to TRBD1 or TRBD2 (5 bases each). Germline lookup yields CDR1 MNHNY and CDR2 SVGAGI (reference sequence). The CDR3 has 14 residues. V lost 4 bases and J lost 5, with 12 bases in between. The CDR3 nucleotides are TGTGCCAGCAGTTCCCGGGACCGAGAAAACATTCAGTACTTC. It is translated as CASSSRDRENIQYF.

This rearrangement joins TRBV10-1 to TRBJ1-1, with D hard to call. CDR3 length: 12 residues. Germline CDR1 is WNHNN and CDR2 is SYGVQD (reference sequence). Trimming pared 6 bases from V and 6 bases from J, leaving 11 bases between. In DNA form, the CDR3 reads TGCGCCAGCAGCGTTGCTGGGGCTGAAGCTTTCTTT. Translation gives CASSVAGAEAFF.

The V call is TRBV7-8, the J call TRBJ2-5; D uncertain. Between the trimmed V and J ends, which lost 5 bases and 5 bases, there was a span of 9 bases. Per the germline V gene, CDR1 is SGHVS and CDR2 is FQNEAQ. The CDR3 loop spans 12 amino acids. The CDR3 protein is CASSQTIETQYF. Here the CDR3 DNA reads TGTGCCAGCAGCCAGACCATCGAGACCCAGTACTTC.

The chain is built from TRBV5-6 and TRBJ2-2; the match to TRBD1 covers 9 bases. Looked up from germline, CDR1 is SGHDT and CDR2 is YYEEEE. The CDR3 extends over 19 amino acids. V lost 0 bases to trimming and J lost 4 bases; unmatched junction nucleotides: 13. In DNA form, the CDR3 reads TGTGCCAGCAGCTTGGGATATCCCCGGGACAGGGTTCGCACCGGGGAGCTGTTTTTT. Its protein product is CASSLGYPRDRVRTGELFF.

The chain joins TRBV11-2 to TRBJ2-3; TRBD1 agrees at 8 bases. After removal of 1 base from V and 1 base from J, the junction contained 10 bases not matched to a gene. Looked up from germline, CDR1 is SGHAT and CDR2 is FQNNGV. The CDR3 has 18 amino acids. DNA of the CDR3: TGTGCCAGCAGCTTAGCTTTAGGGACAGGTGCAGGCACAGATACGCAGTATTTT. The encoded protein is CASSLALGTGAGTDTQYF.

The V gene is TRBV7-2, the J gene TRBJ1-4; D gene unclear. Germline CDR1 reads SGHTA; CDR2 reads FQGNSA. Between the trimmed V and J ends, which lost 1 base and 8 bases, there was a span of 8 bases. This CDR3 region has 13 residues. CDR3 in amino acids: CASSLGSWEKLFF. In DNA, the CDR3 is TGTGCCAGCAGCTTAGGGAGTTGGGAAAAACTGTTTTTT.

The CDR3 reads CASSLKGSVYSNQPQHF. The CDR3 DNA follows: TGTGCCAGCAGTTTAAAGGGGTCGGTGTATAGCAATCAGCCCCAGCATTTT. V usage is TRBV2 and J usage is TRBJ1-5; maybe TRBD1 (5 bases). This CDR3 comprises 17 residues. Germline CDR1 reads SNHLY; CDR2 reads FYNNEI. Trimming cost V 5 bases and J 0 bases, with 17 bases left between them.

DNA of the CDR3: TGCGCCAGCAGCCAAGAGTACCTAGAGACCCAGTACTTC. Its translation is CASSQEYLETQYF. The chain combines TRBV4-3 with TRBJ2-5; unclear D gene. Trimming removed 0 bases at V and 4 bases at J, with 6 bases between. This CDR3 contains 13 residues. CDR1 is LGHNA, CDR2 YSLEER, per germline.

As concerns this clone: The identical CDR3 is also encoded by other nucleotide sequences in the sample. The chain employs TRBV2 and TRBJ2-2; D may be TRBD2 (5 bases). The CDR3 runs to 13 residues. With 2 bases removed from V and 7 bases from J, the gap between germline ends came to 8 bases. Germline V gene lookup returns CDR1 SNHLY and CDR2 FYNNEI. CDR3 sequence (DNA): TGTGCCAGCAGTGAACCCGGGATCGGGGAGCTGTTTTTT. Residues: CASSEPGIGELFF.

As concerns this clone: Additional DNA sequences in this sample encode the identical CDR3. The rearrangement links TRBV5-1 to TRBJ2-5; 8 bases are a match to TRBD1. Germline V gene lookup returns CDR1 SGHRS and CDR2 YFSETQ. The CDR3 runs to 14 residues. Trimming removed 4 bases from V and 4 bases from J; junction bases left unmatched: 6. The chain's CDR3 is CASSTGQGGETQYF. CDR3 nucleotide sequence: TGCGCCAGCAGCACAGGACAGGGCGGAGAGACCCAGTACTTC.

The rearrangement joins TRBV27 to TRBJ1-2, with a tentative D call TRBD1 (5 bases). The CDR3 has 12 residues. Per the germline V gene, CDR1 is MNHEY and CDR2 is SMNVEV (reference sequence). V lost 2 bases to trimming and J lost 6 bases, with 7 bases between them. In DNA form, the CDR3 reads TGTGCCAGCAGTTTAGGGGGGAATGGCTACACCTTC. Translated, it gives CASSLGGNGYTF.